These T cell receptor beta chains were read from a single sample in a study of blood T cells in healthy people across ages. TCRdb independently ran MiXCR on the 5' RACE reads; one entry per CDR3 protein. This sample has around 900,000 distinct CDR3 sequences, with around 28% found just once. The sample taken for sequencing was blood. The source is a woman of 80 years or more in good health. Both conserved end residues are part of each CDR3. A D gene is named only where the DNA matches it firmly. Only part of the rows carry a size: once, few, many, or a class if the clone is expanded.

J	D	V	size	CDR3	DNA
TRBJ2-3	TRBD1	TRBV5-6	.	CASTKTRDRGDTQYF	TGTGCCAGCACCAAAACCCGGGACAGGGGTGATACGCAGTATTTT
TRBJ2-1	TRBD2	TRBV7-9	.	CASSLVSSGCNEQFF	TGTGCCAGCAGCTTAGTATCTAGCGGCTGCAATGAGCAGTTCTTC
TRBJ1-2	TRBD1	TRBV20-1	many	CSARDRDLNGYTF	TGCAGTGCTAGGGACAGGGATCTGAATGGCTACACCTTC
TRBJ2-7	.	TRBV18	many	CASSPVKDYEQYF	TGTGCCAGCTCACCGGTAAAGGATTACGAGCAGTACTTC
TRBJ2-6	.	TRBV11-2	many	CASSSMTQSLIKSSGANVLTF	TGTGCCAGCAGCTCTATGACCCAATCATTAATTAAAAGCTCTGGGGCCAACGTCCTGACTTTC
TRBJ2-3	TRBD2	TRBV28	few	CASARGGGTDTQYF	TGTGCCAGCGCTAGGGGAGGGGGCACAGATACGCAGTATTTT
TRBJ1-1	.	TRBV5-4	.	CASSPPGGRITEAFF	TGTGCCAGCAGCCCCCCGGGGGGTAGGATCACTGAAGCTTTCTTT
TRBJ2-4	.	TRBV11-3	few	CASSLSAGENIQYF	TGTGCCAGCAGCTTATCTGCGGGTGAAAACATTCAGTACTTC
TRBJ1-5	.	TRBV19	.	CASQVAGAKPQHF	TGTGCCAGTCAGGTAGCAGGGGCTAAGCCCCAGCATTTT
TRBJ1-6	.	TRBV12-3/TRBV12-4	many	CASSSVRSSPLHF	TGTGCCAGCAGTTCGGTCCGGAGTTCACCCCTCCACTTT
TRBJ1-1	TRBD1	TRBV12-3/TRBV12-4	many	CASIQGGSIHTEAFF	TGTGCCAGCATACAGGGGGGTTCGATTCATACTGAAGCTTTCTTT
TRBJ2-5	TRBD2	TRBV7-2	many	CASSASGTSGASQETQYF	TGTGCCAGCAGCGCCTCCGGGACTAGCGGGGCCTCCCAAGAGACCCAGTACTTC
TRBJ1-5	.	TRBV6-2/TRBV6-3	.	CAGSYSQKNQPQHF	TGTGCCGGCAGTTACTCGCAGAAAAATCAGCCCCAGCATTTT
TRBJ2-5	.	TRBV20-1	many	CSATPGGLETQYF	TGCAGTGCCACCCCTGGGGGGTTGGAGACCCAGTACTTC
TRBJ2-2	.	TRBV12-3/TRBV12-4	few	CASSLRGAGGELFF	TGTGCCAGCAGTTTGAGAGGGGCCGGCGGGGAGCTGTTTTTT
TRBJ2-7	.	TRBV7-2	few	CASSLGAGTAGYEQYF	TGTGCCAGCAGCTTAGGGGCCGGGACGGCCGGTTACGAGCAGTACTTC
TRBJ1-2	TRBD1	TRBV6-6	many	CASRTTQGQRQPYGYTF	TGTGCCAGCAGGACTACCCAGGGACAGCGGCAACCCTATGGCTACACCTTC
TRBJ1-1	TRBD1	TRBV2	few	CASVLGGSDTEAFF	TGTGCCAGCGTCCTAGGGGGCTCGGACACTGAAGCTTTCTTT
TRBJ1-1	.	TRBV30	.	CAWSVRGSTEAFF	TGTGCCTGGAGTGTACGGGGTAGCACTGAAGCTTTCTTT
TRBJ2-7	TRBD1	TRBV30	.	CAWSGHSTGAGEQYF	TGTGCCTGGAGTGGGCACTCTACAGGGGCTGGCGAGCAGTACTTC
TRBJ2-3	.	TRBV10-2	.	CASSESRLASVADTQYF	TGCGCCAGCAGTGAGTCGAGGCTAGCCTCAGTTGCAGATACGCAGTATTTT
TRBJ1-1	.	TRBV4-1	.	CASSQDWRNTEAFF	TGCGCCAGCAGCCAAGATTGGCGGAACACTGAAGCTTTCTTT
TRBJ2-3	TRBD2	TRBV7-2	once	CASSLSGGAGVDAQYF	TGTGCCAGCAGCCTTAGCGGGGGGGCCGGGGTAGATGCGCAGTATTTT
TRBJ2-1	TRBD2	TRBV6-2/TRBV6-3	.	CASSYPGRRAGGIRDEQFF	TGTGCCAGCAGTTACCCAGGGAGGCGAGCGGGGGGCATCAGGGATGAGCAGTTCTTC
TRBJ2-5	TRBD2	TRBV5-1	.	CASSFIAGGPGETQYF	TGCGCCAGCAGCTTCATAGCGGGGGGGCCTGGGGAGACCCAGTACTTC
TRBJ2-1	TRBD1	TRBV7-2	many	CASSFPRTGSNEQFF	TGTGCCAGCAGCTTCCCCAGGACAGGGAGCAATGAGCAGTTCTTC
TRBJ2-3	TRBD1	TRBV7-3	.	CASSLSAPYRGGTDTQYF	TGTGCCAGCAGCTTATCTGCCCCGTACAGGGGTGGGACAGATACGCAGTATTTT